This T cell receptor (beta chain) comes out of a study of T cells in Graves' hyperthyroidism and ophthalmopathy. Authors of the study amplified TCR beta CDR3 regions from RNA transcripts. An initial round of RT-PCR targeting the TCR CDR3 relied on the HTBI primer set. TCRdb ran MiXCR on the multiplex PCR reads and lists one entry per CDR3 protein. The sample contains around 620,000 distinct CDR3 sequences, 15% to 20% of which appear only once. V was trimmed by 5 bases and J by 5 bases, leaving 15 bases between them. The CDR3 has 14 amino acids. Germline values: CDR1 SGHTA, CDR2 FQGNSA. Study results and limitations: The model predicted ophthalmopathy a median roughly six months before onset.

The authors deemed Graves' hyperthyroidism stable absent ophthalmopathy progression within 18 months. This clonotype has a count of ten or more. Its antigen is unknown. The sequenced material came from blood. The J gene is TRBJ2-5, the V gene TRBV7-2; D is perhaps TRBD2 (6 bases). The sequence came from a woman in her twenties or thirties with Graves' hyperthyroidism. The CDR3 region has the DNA TGTGCCAGCAGCATGGACTACGGGACGGAGACCCAGTACTTC. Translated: CASSMDYGTETQYF.